The 11 T cell receptor beta chains below were found in one sample sequenced in a study of cytomegalovirus exposure and HLA in healthy donors. Researchers ran the PCR with 60 Vbeta and 13 Jbeta primers. Only in-frame clones appear in the TCRdb table, and some are missing; sequencing was by immunoSEQ multiplex PCR. This table holds some 160,000 clones, approximately 82% found once. Sequenced input: PBMCs. The receptor source for this set is a male donor in good health and CMV-seronegative.

The chain carries TRBV28 and TRBJ1-1; 8 bases line up with TRBD1. This CDR3 has 15 amino acids. CDR1 is MDHEN and CDR2 is SYDVKM in the germline V gene. V shed 6 bases and J 6 bases; nucleotides not matched to a gene: 12. CDR3 sequence reads: CASSRGTGGDPEAFF. CDR3 bases: TGTGCCAGCAGCAGGGGGACAGGAGGTGACCCTGAAGCTTTCTTT.

The rearrangement uses TRBV5-1 and TRBJ1-1; D possibly corresponds to TRBD1 (5 bases). With 4 bases removed from V and 3 bases from J, the gap between germline ends came to 7 bases. Germline V gene lookup returns CDR1 SGHRS and CDR2 YFSETQ. This CDR3 region has 12 residues. The CDR3 DNA is TGCGCCAGCAGCACAGGTTACACTGAAGCTTTCTTT. This translates into CASSTGYTEAFF.

Concerning this clone itself: Given the absence of the conserved phenylalanine or tryptophan at the CDR3 end, a read error is likely. The rearrangement links TRBV28 to TRBJ1-5, with D tentatively TRBD1 (5 bases). The CDR3 has 15 residues. The germline V gene has CDR1 MDHEN and CDR2 SYDVKM. Trimming took off 4 bases at V and 1 base at J, with 11 bases between the two ends. The CDR3 reads CASSYTGASNQPQHS. CDR3 in DNA: TGTGCCAGCAGTTACACTGGGGCGAGCAATCAGCCCCAGCATTCT.

The chain has TRBV7-6 and TRBJ2-1; D might be TRBD2 (5 bases). This CDR3 spans 12 amino acids. V lost 5 bases to trimming and J lost 10 bases, with 12 bases between them. Germline-derived CDR1 and CDR2 are SGHVS and FNYEAQ. The CDR3 region is CASSPVSEEQFF. Written as DNA, the CDR3 is TGTGCCAGCAGCCCGGTTAGCGAAGAGCAGTTCTTC.

J is TRBJ1-4 and V is TRBV18, with TRBD1 as a possible D gene (5 bases). This CDR3 region has 14 residues. V was clipped by 6 bases and J by 3 bases, with 11 bases between them. The germline V gene encodes CDR1 KGHSH and CDR2 LQKENI. This chain's CDR3 is CASSLTASNEKLFF. DNA of the CDR3: TGTGCCAGCTCGCTGACAGCCTCTAATGAAAAACTGTTTTTT.

The genes are TRBV2 and TRBJ2-7, with D hard to call. This CDR3 has 10 amino acids. Trimming removed 4 bases from V and 4 bases from J, with 2 bases in between. CDR1 is SNHLY and CDR2 is FYNNEI in the germline V gene. This chain's CDR3 is CASSAYEQYF. DNA for the CDR3: TGTGCCAGCAGTGCTTACGAGCAGTACTTC.

The chain uses TRBV28 and TRBJ1-2; TRBD1 matches 7 bases. The CDR3 consists of 12 residues. Germline lookup yields CDR1 MDHEN and CDR2 SYDVKM. The J segment lost 4 bases and the V segment lost 6 bases, leaving 2 bases of the junction unmatched. The CDR3 here is CASSPGGYGYTF. DNA for the CDR3: TGTGCCAGCAGCCCAGGGGGCTATGGCTACACCTTC.

The CDR3 is CASSLIGGAWGTHNEQFF. In nucleotides, the CDR3 is TGTGCCAGCAGCTTAATAGGGGGGGCCTGGGGAACACACAATGAGCAGTTCTTC. This chain uses TRBV7-2 with TRBJ2-1, with D possibly TRBD2 on 7 matching bases. CDR3 size: 18 residues. The V and J ends lost 2 bases and 5 bases respectively, with 22 bases between them. Looked up from germline, CDR1 is SGHTA and CDR2 is FQGNSA.

This chain connects TRBV18 to TRBJ2-2; 7 nucleotides match TRBD1. CDR3 length equals 15 residues. The germline V gene encodes CDR1 KGHSH and CDR2 LQKENI. V gave up 3 bases and J gave up 3 bases; unmatched junction bases: 4. The CDR3 loop is CASSPGQGDTGELFF. The CDR3 coding sequence is TGTGCCAGCTCACCGGGCCAGGGGGACACCGGGGAGCTGTTTTTT.

The V call is TRBV9, the J call TRBJ2-1, with no clear D. The CDR3 consists of 13 residues. In germline, CDR1 is SGDLS, CDR2 YYNGEE. Trimming took off 3 bases at V and 6 bases at J, with 10 bases between the two ends. The CDR3 reads CASSDSIGNEQFF. In DNA form, the CDR3 reads TGTGCCAGCAGCGACAGTATTGGCAATGAGCAGTTCTTC.

The genes are TRBV28 and TRBJ1-4; D is perhaps TRBD1 (5 bases). The CDR3 sequence is 15 residues long. Deletions cut 3 bases from V and 4 bases from J, with 12 bases between. Germline V gene sequence: CDR1 MDHEN, CDR2 SYDVKM. The CDR3 protein is CASSFRGRDNEKLFF. The CDR3 nucleotides read TGTGCCAGCAGTTTTCGGGGGAGGGATAATGAAAAACTGTTTTTT.